These 29 T cell receptor beta chains share one sample of origin, sequenced in a study of HIV-infected patients and healthy controls. All unsorted peripheral T cells were captured because whole blood was used without fractionation. Alpha and beta constant-region primers primed reverse transcription of 400 to 650 ng RNA. Using multiplexing indices, alpha and beta chain libraries were generated apart by chain-specific third strand synthesis. TCRdb fed the 5' RACE reads into MiXCR, producing one record per CDR3 protein. This sample carries fewer than 4,500 distinct CDR3 sequences, about an eighth of them seen once, and the ten largest clones take approximately 15%. Sequencing was performed on blood, taken before antiretroviral therapy. The receptors originated from an adult with HIV infection.

In the case of this clonotype: This may arise from a read error, as a much more abundant clone is one base away. The genes are TRBV7-8 and TRBJ2-5, with 11 bases lining up with TRBD2. CDR3 length: 16 residues. Germline CDR1 and CDR2: SGHVS and FQNEAQ. CDR3: CAISPVGTSGQETQYF. The CDR3 DNA reads as TGTGCCATCAGCCCCGTGGGGACTAGCGGACAAGAGACCCAGTACTTC.

Concerning this clonotype itself: A much larger clone sits a single nucleotide away, making a read error possible. The V gene is TRBV25-1, the J gene TRBJ1-5; D unclear. CDR3 size: 15 residues. Germline-derived CDR1 and CDR2 are MGHDK and SYGVNS. CDR3 bases: TGTGCCAGCAGTGGCCTCAAGGCTAGCAATCAGCCCAAGCATTTT. It specifies CASSGLKASNQPKHF.

The chain employs TRBV10-2 and TRBJ1-4; 9 nucleotides agree with TRBD1. J was trimmed by 5 bases and V by 7 bases; bases with no gene match: 5. This CDR3 region has 14 residues. Per germline, CDR1 WSHSY and CDR2 SAAADI. CDR3 sequence (DNA): TGCGCCAGCAAGACGACAGGGGGGAATGAAAAACTGTTTTTT. It encodes CASKTTGGNEKLFF.

By share, this clonotype ranks as medium-sized. In DNA form, the CDR3 reads TGTGCCAGCAGTGAAGGGCAGGGTGCCTATGGCTACACCTTC. It yields the protein CASSEGQGAYGYTF. The genes are TRBV6-1 and TRBJ1-2, with D possibly matching TRBD1 (5 bases). The CDR3 contains 14 residues. Germline loops: CDR1 MNHNS, CDR2 SASEGT. Trimming pared 1 base from V and 4 bases from J, leaving 10 bases between.

This clonotype was observed a few times. The chain employs TRBV7-9 and TRBJ1-1, with 8 bases aligning to TRBD1. The germline V gene has CDR1 SEHNR and CDR2 FQNEAQ (reference sequence). The V gene end was trimmed by 5 bases and the J gene end by 3 bases; junction bases not matched to a gene: 14. This CDR3 has 17 residues. The CDR3 coding sequence is TGTGCCAGCAGCCCCCGACAGGGGCAAGCATGGGACACTGAAGCTTTCTTT. Translating gives CASSPRQGQAWDTEAFF.

This clonotype has at least ten counts. The chain has TRBV25-1 and TRBJ2-5; 9 bases are a match to TRBD2. V shed 10 bases, J shed 3 bases, and the junction held 6 bases outside the gene matches. The germline gives CDR1 MGHDK, CDR2 SYGVNS. This CDR3 region has 13 residues. CDR3 amino acids: CATGASGKETQYF. CDR3 sequence (DNA): TGTGCCACAGGGGCTAGCGGGAAAGAGACCCAGTACTTC.

This clonotype is medium-sized. An end of the junction differs from the germline gene, which may be a read error. The CDR3 nucleotides read TGTGCCAGCAGATTGGTGGTCACAGATACGCAGTATTTT. Translating it yields CASRLVVTDTQYF. This chain links TRBV5-5 with TRBJ2-3; D gene ambiguous. This CDR3 contains 13 residues. Per the germline V gene, CDR1 is SGHKS and CDR2 is YYEKEE (reference sequence).

This clonotype was observed at least ten times. The rearrangement links TRBV6-1 to TRBJ1-1, with 9 bases fitting TRBD1. V lost 7 bases to trimming and J lost 4 bases; unmatched junction nucleotides: 7. In germline, CDR1 is MNHNS, CDR2 SASEGT. This CDR3 has 14 residues. The CDR3 protein is CASTDGDRATEAFF. In nucleotides, the CDR3 is TGTGCCAGCACCGATGGGGACAGGGCCACTGAAGCTTTCTTT.

This clonotype rates as medium-sized. The chain has TRBV20-1 and TRBJ1-1, with 8 positions matching TRBD1. Germline lookup yields CDR1 DFQATT and CDR2 SNEGSKA (reference sequence). This CDR3 spans 12 amino acids. Unmatched junction bases numbered 4, after V lost 2 bases and J lost 8 bases. CDR3: CSARRGQGEAFF. The CDR3 nucleotides are TGCAGTGCTAGACGAGGACAGGGCGAAGCTTTCTTT.

This clonotype appeared once. An end of the junction differs from the germline gene, which may be a read error. This chain uses TRBV29-1 with TRBJ2-7; D unresolved. In germline, CDR1 is SQVTM, CDR2 ANQGSEA. CDR3 length equals 14 residues. The CDR3 region has the DNA TGCAGTGTCCGGGTGTGGAACGCTATCTACGTGCAGTACTTC. It is translated as CSVRVWNAIYVQYF.

This clonotype is medium-sized by share. The chain employs TRBV7-9 and TRBJ2-3; no firm D call. CDR3 size: 13 residues. V shed 1 base and J shed 3 bases, with 5 bases lying between them. Per germline, CDR1 SEHNR and CDR2 FQNEAQ (reference sequence). The DNA of the CDR3 is TGTGCCAGCAGCTTAGAGATAACAGATACGCAGTATTTT. Protein product: CASSLEITDTQYF.

With respect to this clonotype: A single base separates this from a much larger clone, so it may be a read error. The V and J genes are TRBV6-5 and TRBJ2-5; a possible D gene is TRBD1 (5 bases). This CDR3 has 12 residues. Germline V gives CDR1 MNHEY, CDR2 SVGAGI. The CDR3, as DNA: TGTGACAGCAGCACGACAGAAGAGACCCAGTACTTC. Its translation is CDSSTTEETQYF.

This clonotype was detected ten times or more. The chain couples TRBV7-2 to TRBJ1-5, with unresolved D. The germline V gene encodes CDR1 SGHTA and CDR2 FQGNSA. The CDR3 runs to 15 residues. Trimming left V 5 bases short and J 2 bases short, with 13 bases between. The CDR3 reads CASSKADGRNQPQHF. The CDR3 nucleotides are TGTGCCAGCAGCAAAGCGGACGGCCGCAATCAGCCCCAGCATTTT.

Judged by abundance, this clonotype is medium-sized (0.01 to 0.1%). The junction shows a germline mismatch at one end, possibly a read error. The CDR3 is CSTSDRGSYNEQFF. In DNA form, the CDR3 reads TGCAGTACTAGCGACAGGGGCTCCTACAATGAGCAGTTCTTC. The chain couples TRBV20-1 to TRBJ2-1; possible D gene TRBD1, 8 bases. The CDR3 spans 14 residues. Germline CDR1 reads DFQATT; CDR2 reads SNEGSKA (reference sequence).

This clonotype is deemed medium-sized. The rearrangement uses TRBV5-1 and TRBJ2-5; tentatively, D is TRBD2 (6 bases). The CDR3 loop spans 14 amino acids. Trimming left V 0 bases short and J 4 bases short, with 10 bases between. Per the germline V gene, CDR1 is SGHRS and CDR2 is YFSETQ. This CDR3 is CASSLVAERETQYF. CDR3 sequence (DNA): TGCGCCAGCAGCTTGGTAGCGGAGCGAGAGACCCAGTACTTC.

This clonotype is termed medium-sized. The chain recombines TRBV7-9 with TRBJ1-5; D possibly corresponds to TRBD1 (5 bases). The CDR3 spans 16 residues. The V end lost 4 bases, the J end lost 2 bases, and 15 bases lay between the germline ends. CDR1 SEHNR and CDR2 FQNEAQ come from the germline V gene (reference sequence). CDR3 bases: TGTGCCAGCAGCTCCACCGGGGGGGATGGCAATCAGCCCCAGCATTTT. Residues: CASSSTGGDGNQPQHF.

By sample fraction, this clonotype is medium-sized. V is TRBV29-1 and J is TRBJ1-1; D ambiguous. The CDR3 totals 8 residues. V lost 7 bases and J 4 bases, leaving 1 base between the germline ends. CDR1 is SQVTM, CDR2 ANQGSEA, per germline. CDR3 nucleotide sequence: TGCAGCGCCACTGAAGCTTTCTTT. It is translated as CSATEAFF.

This clonotype is labeled medium-sized. The chain is built from TRBV5-1 and TRBJ1-1; D possibly corresponds to TRBD1 (6 bases). The CDR3 is 16 residues long. Trimming removed 0 bases at V and 6 bases at J, with 18 bases between. Germline CDR1 is SGHRS and CDR2 is YFSETQ. CDR3 region: CASSLARQQGFAEAFF. In nucleotides, the CDR3 is TGCGCCAGCAGCTTGGCCCGCCAACAGGGATTCGCTGAAGCTTTCTTT.

The chain combines TRBV10-2 with TRBJ1-5, with D perhaps matching TRBD1 (6 bases). Germline CDR1 WSHSY, CDR2 SAAADI. V was cut by 4 bases and J by 7 bases, with 14 bases left in between. The CDR3 extends over 14 amino acids. The CDR3 sequence: CASSGTGLGQPQHF. The CDR3 DNA reads TGCGCCAGCAGTGGAACAGGGCTCGGCCAGCCCCAGCATTTT.

The V call is TRBV12-3 or TRBV12-4, the J call TRBJ2-1, with a weak D call TRBD2 (5 bases). The CDR3 sequence is 12 residues long. V was cut by 8 bases and J by 6 bases, with 11 bases left in between. CDR3 loop: CASLPRGNEQFF. DNA of the CDR3: TGTGCCAGCCTGCCCCGGGGCAATGAGCAGTTCTTC.

A note on this clonotype: It may be a read error: a sequence one base away is much more abundant. The rearrangement uses TRBV11-3 and TRBJ2-2; D might be TRBD1 (5 bases). The germline V gene has CDR1 SGHNT and CDR2 YENEEA. The CDR3 totals 16 residues. This CDR3 reads CASSLNRNRNTVELFF. CDR3 nucleotide sequence: TGTGCCAGCAGCCTTAACAGGAATCGGAACACCGTGGAGCTGTTTTTT.

This clonotype rates as medium-sized. V usage is TRBV11-3 and J usage is TRBJ1-1; 11 bases fit TRBD1. CDR1 and CDR2 (germline): SGHNT, YENEEA. This CDR3 is built from 16 residues. V lost 3 bases to trimming and J lost 0 bases; unmatched junction nucleotides: 3. The CDR3 protein is CASSFGTGGLNTEAFF. In DNA form, the CDR3 reads TGTGCCAGCAGCTTCGGGACAGGGGGATTGAACACTGAAGCTTTCTTT.

This clonotype is classed as medium-sized. The chain uses TRBV10-2 and TRBJ1-5, with 8 bases fitting TRBD1. The CDR3 covers 15 residues. After removal of 10 bases from V and 3 bases from J, the junction contained 11 bases not matched to a gene. Germline CDR1 is WSHSY and CDR2 is SAAADI. CDR3 sequence reads: CATRTGLFDNQPQHF. As DNA, the CDR3 is TGCGCCACCAGGACAGGGCTATTTGACAATCAGCCCCAGCATTTT.

To note about this clonotype: Given a much more abundant clone one base away, this may be a read error. The chain couples TRBV12-3 or TRBV12-4 to TRBJ1-5, with D uncertain. The CDR3 consists of 12 residues. CDR3 nucleotides: TGTGCCAGCAGTCACATAAATCAGCCCAAGCATTTT. As protein: CASSHINQPKHF.

This clonotype showed up many times. The chain links TRBV12-3 or TRBV12-4 to TRBJ2-7; a weak D match, TRBD2 (6 bases). Trimming removed 8 bases at V and 6 bases at J, with 14 bases between. This CDR3 has 12 residues. The CDR3 loop is CASSRAGGEQYF. For the CDR3, the DNA is TGTGCCAGCTCCCGGGCCGGGGGCGAGCAGTACTTC.

This clonotype was recorded at least ten times. The chain links TRBV7-9 to TRBJ1-1; 8 positions match TRBD1. Germline assignment: CDR1 SEHNR and CDR2 FQNEAQ (reference sequence). The junction had 12 bases not matched to a gene; V was cut back by 5 bases and J by 10 bases. The CDR3 consists of 14 residues. The CDR3: CASSRGGQGPGAFF. The CDR3 DNA follows: TGTGCCAGCAGCCGGGGAGGACAGGGACCGGGAGCTTTCTTT.

This clonotype has only a few counts. Given a much more abundant clone one base away, this may be a read error. V and J are TRBV7-9 and TRBJ1-1; D unresolved. CDR3 size: 13 residues. The V gene lost 5 bases and the J gene lost 0 bases, with 7 bases spanning the gap. Germline V gene sequence: CDR1 SEHNR, CDR2 FQNEAQ (reference sequence). The CDR3 sequence is CASSPTLNTEAFF. CDR3 sequence (DNA): TGTGCCAGCAGCCCCACCCTGAACACTGAAGCTTTCTTT.

By proportion, this clonotype is medium-sized. V usage is TRBV24-1 and J usage is TRBJ2-1; 7 bases match TRBD2. This CDR3 spans 16 amino acids. Germline CDR1 and CDR2: KGHDR and SFDVKD. Trimming at V came to 5 bases and at J to 5 bases, leaving 11 bases not matched to a gene. CDR3 protein: CATSASGEGRNNEQFF. CDR3 DNA sequence: TGTGCCACCAGTGCATCGGGGGAGGGTAGAAACAATGAGCAGTTCTTC.

By share, this clonotype counts as medium-sized. The chain carries TRBV11-2 and TRBJ1-1; tentatively, D is TRBD1 (5 bases). V was shortened by 1 base and J by 8 bases, with 11 bases between the two germline ends. The CDR3 sequence is 13 residues long. Per germline, CDR1 SGHAT and CDR2 FQNNGV. CDR3 sequence (DNA): TGTGCCAGCAGCTTAGCCGACAGCCGAGAAGCTTTCTTT. Encoded protein: CASSLADSREAFF.